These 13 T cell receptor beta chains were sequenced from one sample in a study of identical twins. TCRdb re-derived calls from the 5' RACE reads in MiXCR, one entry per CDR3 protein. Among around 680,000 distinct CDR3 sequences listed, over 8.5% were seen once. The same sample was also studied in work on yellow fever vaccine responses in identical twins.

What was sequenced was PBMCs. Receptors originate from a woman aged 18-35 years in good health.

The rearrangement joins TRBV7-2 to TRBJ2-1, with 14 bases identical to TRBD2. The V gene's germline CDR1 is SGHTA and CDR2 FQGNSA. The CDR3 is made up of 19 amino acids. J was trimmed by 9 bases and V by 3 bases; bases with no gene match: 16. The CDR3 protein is CASSLRLAGGQRMVGEQFF. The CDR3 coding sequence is TGTGCCAGCAGCTTGCGACTAGCGGGGGGGCAGCGAATGGTCGGTGAGCAGTTCTTC. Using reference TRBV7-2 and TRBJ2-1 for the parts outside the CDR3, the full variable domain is GAGVSQSPSNKVTEKGKDVELRCDPISGHTALYWYRQSLGQGLEFLIYFQGNSAPDKSGLPSDRFSAERTGGSVSTLTIQRTQQEDSAVYLCASSLRLAGGQRMVGEQFFGPGTRLTVL.

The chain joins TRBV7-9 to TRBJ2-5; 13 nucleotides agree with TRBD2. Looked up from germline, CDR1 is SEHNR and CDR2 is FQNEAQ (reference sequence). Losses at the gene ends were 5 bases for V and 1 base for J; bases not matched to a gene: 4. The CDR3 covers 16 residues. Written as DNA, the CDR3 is TGTGCCAGCAGCCCCGGGACTAGCGGGACCCAAGAGACCCAGTACTTC. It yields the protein CASSPGTSGTQETQYF.

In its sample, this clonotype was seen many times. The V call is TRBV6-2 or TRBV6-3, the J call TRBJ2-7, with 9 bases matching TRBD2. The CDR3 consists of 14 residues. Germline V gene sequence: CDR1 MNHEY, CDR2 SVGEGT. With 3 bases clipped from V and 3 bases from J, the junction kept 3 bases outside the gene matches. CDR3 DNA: TGTGCCAGCAGTTATAGCGGGGGACGCTACGAGCAGTACTTC. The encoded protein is CASSYSGGRYEQYF.

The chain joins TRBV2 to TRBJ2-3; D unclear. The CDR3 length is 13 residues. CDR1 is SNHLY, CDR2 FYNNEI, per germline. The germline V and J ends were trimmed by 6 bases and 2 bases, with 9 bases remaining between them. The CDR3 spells CASRYSHTDTQYF. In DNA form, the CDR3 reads TGTGCCAGCAGATACTCCCACACAGATACGCAGTATTTT.

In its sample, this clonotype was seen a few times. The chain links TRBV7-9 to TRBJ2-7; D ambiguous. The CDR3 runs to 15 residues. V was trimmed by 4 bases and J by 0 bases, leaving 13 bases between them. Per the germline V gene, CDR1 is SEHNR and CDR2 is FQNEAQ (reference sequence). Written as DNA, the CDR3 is TGTGCCAGCAGCTCCTACTTTCCCAGCTCCTACGAGCAGTACTTC. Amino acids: CASSSYFPSSYEQYF.

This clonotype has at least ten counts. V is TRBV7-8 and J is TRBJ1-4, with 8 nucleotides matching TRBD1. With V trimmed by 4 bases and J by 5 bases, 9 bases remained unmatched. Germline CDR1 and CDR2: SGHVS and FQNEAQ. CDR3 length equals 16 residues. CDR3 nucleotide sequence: TGTGCCAGCAGCTCCAACCCGACAGGGGAGAATGAAAAACTGTTTTTT. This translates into CASSSNPTGENEKLFF.

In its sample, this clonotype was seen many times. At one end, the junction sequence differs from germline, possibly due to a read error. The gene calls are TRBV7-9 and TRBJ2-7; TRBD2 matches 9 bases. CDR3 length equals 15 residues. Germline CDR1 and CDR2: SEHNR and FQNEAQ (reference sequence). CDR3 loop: CASSLGLASSYEQYF. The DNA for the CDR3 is TGCGCCAGCAGCCTCGGACTAGCGAGTTCCTACGAGCAGTACTTC.

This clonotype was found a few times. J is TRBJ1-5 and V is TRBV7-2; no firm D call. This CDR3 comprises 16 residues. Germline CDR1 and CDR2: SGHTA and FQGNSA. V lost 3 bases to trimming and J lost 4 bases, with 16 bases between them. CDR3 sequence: CASSFGVASGNQPQHF. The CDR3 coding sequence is TGTGCCAGCAGCTTTGGGGTAGCATCGGGGAATCAGCCCCAGCATTTT. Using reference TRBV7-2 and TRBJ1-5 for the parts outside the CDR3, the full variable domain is GAGVSQSPSNKVTEKGKDVELRCDPISGHTALYWYRQSLGQGLEFLIYFQGNSAPDKSGLPSDRFSAERTGGSVSTLTIQRTQQEDSAVYLCASSFGVASGNQPQHFGDGTRLSIL.

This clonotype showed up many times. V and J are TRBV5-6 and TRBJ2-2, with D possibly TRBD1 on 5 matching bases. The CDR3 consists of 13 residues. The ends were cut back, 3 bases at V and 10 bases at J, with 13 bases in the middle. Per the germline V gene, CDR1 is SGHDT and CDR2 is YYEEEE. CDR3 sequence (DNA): TGTGCCAGCAGCTCGGACACCTGGTTGGAGCTGTTTTTT. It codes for CASSSDTWLELFF.

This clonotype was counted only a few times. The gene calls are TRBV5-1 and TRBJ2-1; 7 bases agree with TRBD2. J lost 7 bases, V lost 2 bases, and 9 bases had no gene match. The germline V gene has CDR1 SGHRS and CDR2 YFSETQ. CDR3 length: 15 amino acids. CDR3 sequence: CASSLPGSGSNEQFF. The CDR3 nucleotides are TGCGCCAGCAGCTTACCTGGTAGCGGGTCAAATGAGCAGTTCTTC. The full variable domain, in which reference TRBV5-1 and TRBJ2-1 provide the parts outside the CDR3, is KAGVTQTPRYLIKTRGQQVTLSCSPISGHRSVSWYQQTPGQGLQFLFEYFSETQRNKGNFPGRFSGRQFSNSRSEMNVSTLELGDSALYLCASSLPGSGSNEQFFGPGTRLTVL.

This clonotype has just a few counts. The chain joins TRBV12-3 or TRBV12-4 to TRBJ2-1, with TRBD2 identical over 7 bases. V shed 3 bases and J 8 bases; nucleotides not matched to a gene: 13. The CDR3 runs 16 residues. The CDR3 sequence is CASSFALAHRGDEQFF. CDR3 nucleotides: TGTGCCAGCAGTTTTGCACTAGCGCACCGGGGAGATGAGCAGTTCTTC.

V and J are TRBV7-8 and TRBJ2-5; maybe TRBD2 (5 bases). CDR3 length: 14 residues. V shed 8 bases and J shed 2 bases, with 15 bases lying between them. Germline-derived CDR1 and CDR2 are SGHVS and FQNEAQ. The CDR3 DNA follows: TGTGCCAGCCTGTTAGACTACTCACAAGAGACCCAGTACTTC. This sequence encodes CASLLDYSQETQYF. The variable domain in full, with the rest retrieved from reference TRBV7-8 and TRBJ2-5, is GAGVSQSPRYKVAKRGQDVALRCDPISGHVSLFWYQQALGQGPEFLTYFQNEAQLDKSGLPSDRFFAERPEGSVSTLKIQRTQQEDSAVYLCASLLDYSQETQYFGPGTRLLVL.

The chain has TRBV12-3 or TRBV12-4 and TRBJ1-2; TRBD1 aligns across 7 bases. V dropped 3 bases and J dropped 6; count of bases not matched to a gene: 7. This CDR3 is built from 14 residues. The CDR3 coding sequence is TGTGCCAGCAGTTTCGGGACAGCTGCCGATGGCTACACCTTC. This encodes CASSFGTAADGYTF.